The T cell receptor (beta chain) under discussion was sequenced for a study of cytomegalovirus exposure and HLA in healthy donors. Study conclusions and caveats: One variant, a missense change in DCLRE1C, was linked in a later analysis to TCR beta V- and J-gene trimming. It was confirmed in vitro that three of the CMV-associated chains were specific for CMV antigens.

Concerning this clone: Its specificity is unknown.

The PCR was carried out with 60 Vbeta primers and 13 Jbeta primers. Here immunoSEQ multiplex PCR was the method, and the copy in TCRdb shows in-frame clones only, minus some. The sample consists of about 140,000 clones, 75% of them appearing once. The CDR3 totals 14 residues. V was clipped by 5 bases and J by 8 bases, with 15 bases between them. Per the germline V gene, CDR1 is SGHVS and CDR2 is FNYEAQ. The source of this sequence is a young man in good health and CMV-seronegative. The sample consisted of PBMCs. The gene calls are TRBV7-6 and TRBJ1-4, with a weak D call TRBD1 (5 bases). The chain's CDR3 is CASSEQVYDEKLFF. The CDR3 region has the DNA TGTGCCAGCAGCGAACAGGTATACGACGAAAAACTGTTTTTT.